The entry below gives a single T cell receptor beta chain sequence along with its context. This record belongs to a study of T cell changes during pregnancy in multiple sclerosis. Clones were sequenced by immunoSEQ multiplex PCR, and TCRdb holds only the in-frame ones, with some missing. The table includes some 50,000 clones, around 93% detected once. Losses at the gene ends were 4 bases for V and 6 bases for J; bases not matched to a gene: 8. The CDR3 is 15 residues long. CDR1 and CDR2 from the germline V gene are SGHTA and FQGNSA. Specimen: peripheral blood, collected after pregnancy. This chain connects TRBV7-2 to TRBJ2-2; 7 nucleotides line up with TRBD2. The sequence came from a female donor with multiple sclerosis, enrolled in a pregnancy study. This CDR3 reads CASSWDYPNPGELFF. CDR3 DNA sequence: TGTGCCAGCAGCTGGGACTACCCCAATCCCGGGGAGCTGTTTTTT.